Presented here are 28 T cell receptor beta chains from one specimen sequenced in a study of Ad26.COV2.S vaccination and SARS-CoV-2 variants. Treatment given: around 19 received Ad26.COV2.S at low or high dose, single or two shots; 5 received placebo; per-sample allocation not given. Sampling occurred on day 63 after the first vaccine or placebo injection. The repertoire was sequenced with immunoSEQ multiplex PCR; TCRdb's copy has only in-frame clones and lacks some. The sample comprises under 550,000 clones, around 89% of which are singletons, and around 3.6% rests with the top ten. This material consisted of peripheral blood, taken in a trial of Ad26.COV2.S vaccine versus placebo. The source of these receptors is a person between 18 and 60 years old who received the Ad26.COV2.S COVID-19 vaccine or a placebo.

The chain combines TRBV19 with TRBJ2-7; 7 positions match TRBD1. Losses at the gene ends were 5 bases for V and 5 bases for J; bases not matched to a gene: 9. Per the germline V gene, CDR1 is LNHDA and CDR2 is SQIVND (reference sequence). This CDR3 is built from 14 residues. The DNA for the CDR3 is TGTGCCAGTAGTGGTAAGGGGGCTCGGAACGAGCAGTACTTC. Translated, it gives CASSGKGARNEQYF.

V gene TRBV2 combines with J gene TRBJ1-2, with 7 nucleotides matching TRBD1. The CDR3 loop spans 16 amino acids. The germline V gene has CDR1 SNHLY and CDR2 FYNNEI. The trim removed 3 bases at V and 4 bases at J, leaving 11 bases unmatched. The CDR3, as DNA: TGTGCCAGCAGTGACCGAGGCACAGGGGATATCTATGGCTACACCTTC. Translating it yields CASSDRGTGDIYGYTF.

The chain has TRBV7-9 and TRBJ1-2; 9 bases match TRBD1. This CDR3 has 16 residues. CDR1 and CDR2 (germline): SEHNR, FQNEAQ (reference sequence). V was pared by 3 bases and J by 2 bases, with 7 bases of the junction left unmatched. This CDR3 is CASSLAWDRANYGYTF. The CDR3 nucleotides are TGTGCCAGCAGCTTGGCCTGGGACAGGGCAAACTATGGCTACACCTTC.

The chain is built from TRBV6-5 and TRBJ2-1, with 7 positions matching TRBD2. CDR3 length: 16 residues. J lost 4 bases, V lost 2 bases, and 8 bases had no gene match. The germline gives CDR1 MNHEY, CDR2 SVGAGI. CDR3 nucleotides: TGTGCCAGCAGTTACACCGGGACTACCAGATACAATGAGCAGTTCTTC. The encoded protein is CASSYTGTTRYNEQFF.

This clone was seen only once. The chain couples TRBV5-5 to TRBJ1-1, with TRBD1 matching 9 bases. The CDR3 has 14 amino acids. V dropped 5 bases and J dropped 6; count of bases not matched to a gene: 8. Per the germline V gene, CDR1 is SGHKS and CDR2 is YYEKEE (reference sequence). The CDR3 sequence: CASSSTGGASEAFF. The CDR3 coding sequence is TGTGCCAGCAGTTCAACAGGGGGCGCGTCTGAAGCTTTCTTT. Supplemented by reference TRBV5-5 and TRBJ1-1, the full variable domain reads DAGVTQSPTHLIKTRGQQVTLRCSPISGHKSVSWYQQVLGQGPQFIFQYYEKEERGRGNFPDRFSARQFPNYSSELNVNALLLGDSALYLCASSSTGGASEAFFGQGTRLTVV.

The chain carries TRBV12-5 and TRBJ2-1, with 7 nucleotides matching TRBD2. Germline CDR1 reads LGHNT; CDR2 reads FRNRAP. With 1 base clipped from V and 14 bases from J, the junction kept 11 bases outside the gene matches. This CDR3 spans 14 amino acids. The CDR3 DNA is TGTGCTAGTGGTTTGGCCAATCGGGGGGATTCAAAGTTCTTC. This gives the protein CASGLANRGDSKFF.

The sample holds a few counts of this clone. This chain links TRBV7-9 with TRBJ2-2; no reliable D call. V was shortened by 1 base and J by 7 bases, with 4 bases between the two germline ends. The CDR3 has 12 residues. Germline values: CDR1 SEHNR, CDR2 FQNEAQ (reference sequence). CDR3 sequence: CASSLVLGELFF. The CDR3 bases are TGTGCCAGCAGCTTAGTGCTCGGGGAGCTGTTTTTT.

The V gene is TRBV3-1 (or the pseudogene TRBV3-2), the J gene TRBJ1-1; D is uncertain. Germline CDR1 reads LGHDT; CDR2 reads YNNKEL (reference sequence). V was shortened by 3 bases and J by 2 bases, with 13 bases between the two germline ends. The CDR3 runs to 15 residues. The CDR3 loop reads CASSQNQVINTEAFF. The CDR3 nucleotides read TGTGCCAGCAGCCAGAACCAGGTGATCAACACTGAAGCTTTCTTT.

The chain combines TRBV6-1 with TRBJ1-4; 7 nucleotides line up with TRBD1. Unmatched junction bases numbered 5, after V lost 2 bases and J lost 5 bases. Germline-derived CDR1 and CDR2 are MNHNS and SASEGT. CDR3 length: 15 amino acids. The CDR3 bases are TGTGCCAGCAGTGAACTAACAGGGGAGAATGAAAAACTGTTTTTT. It codes for CASSELTGENEKLFF.

The gene calls are TRBV6-5 and TRBJ2-1; TRBD2 aligns across 8 bases. Unmatched junction bases numbered 1, after V lost 0 bases and J lost 0 bases. Germline-derived CDR1 and CDR2 are MNHEY and SVGAGI. This CDR3 is 16 amino acids long. The DNA of the CDR3 is TGTGCCAGCAGTTACTCGGCGGGGGGCTCCTACAATGAGCAGTTCTTC. It translates to CASSYSAGGSYNEQFF.

V is TRBV7-2 and J is TRBJ2-1; 8 nucleotides agree with TRBD2. This CDR3 is 16 amino acids long. The germline CDR1 and CDR2 sequences are SGHTA and FQGNSA. The V segment lost 1 base and the J segment 2 bases; nucleotides outside the gene matches: 4. CDR3 amino acids: CASSLGGGGPYNEQFF. As DNA, the CDR3 is TGTGCCAGCAGCTTAGGGGGCGGGGGGCCCTACAATGAGCAGTTCTTC.

The chain uses TRBV2 and TRBJ1-1; D remains unclear. CDR3 size: 14 residues. Germline assignment: CDR1 SNHLY and CDR2 FYNNEI. Deletions cut 0 bases from V and 3 bases from J, with 8 bases between. The CDR3 DNA sequence: TGTGCCAGCAGTGAAGCTTGGCGGGACACTGAAGCTTTCTTT. This gives the protein CASSEAWRDTEAFF.

The chain has TRBV6-5 and TRBJ2-7; tentatively, D is TRBD1 (6 bases). CDR1 and CDR2 from the germline V gene are MNHEY and SVGAGI. The V end lost 7 bases, the J end lost 9 bases, and 22 bases lay between the germline ends. CDR3 length equals 14 residues. Here the CDR3 reads CASNRDPHGTGQYF. In DNA form, the CDR3 reads TGTGCCAGCAACAGGGACCCCCACGGCACAGGGCAGTACTTC.

This sequence joins TRBV6-6 and TRBJ2-7; no firm D call. This CDR3 has 14 amino acids. Trimming took 0 bases from V and 3 from J, leaving 9 bases between them. Germline-derived CDR1 and CDR2 are MNHNY and SVGAGI (reference sequence). The CDR3 nucleotides read TGTGCCAGCAGTTACTCTGGGAAAGGCTACGAGCAGTACTTC. Translated, it gives CASSYSGKGYEQYF.

This chain joins TRBV2 and TRBJ2-7; tentatively, D is TRBD2 (6 bases). V lost 8 bases, J lost 4 bases, and 15 bases lay in between. The CDR3 consists of 13 residues. Looked up from germline, CDR1 is SNHLY and CDR2 is FYNNEI. The CDR3 nucleotides read TGTGCCAGCGGGGGGTCCTCGAATTACGAGCAGTACTTC. This gives the protein CASGGSSNYEQYF.

The chain uses TRBV5-4 and TRBJ1-1, with D hard to call. Per the germline V gene, CDR1 is SGHNT and CDR2 is YYREEE (reference sequence). Deletions cut 2 bases from V and 1 base from J, with 12 bases between. The CDR3 contains 15 residues. The chain's CDR3 is CASSLSLGRNTEAFF. Written as DNA, the CDR3 is TGTGCCAGCAGCTTATCCTTGGGCCGGAACACTGAAGCTTTCTTT.

The gene calls are TRBV7-3 and TRBJ2-1; D is possibly TRBD1 (5 bases). With 5 bases removed from V and 4 bases from J, the gap between germline ends came to 9 bases. CDR1 and CDR2 (germline): SGHTA, FQGTGA. The CDR3 contains 13 residues. Here the CDR3 reads CASSAQEYNEQFF. CDR3 DNA: TGTGCCAGCAGCGCACAGGAATACAATGAGCAGTTCTTC.

This rearrangement joins TRBV11-2 to TRBJ2-7, with D unresolved. V dropped 0 bases and J dropped 7 bases, with 10 bases sitting between them. Germline V gene data show CDR1 as SGHAT and CDR2 as FQNNGV. CDR3 size: 13 residues. The DNA for the CDR3 is TGTGCCAGCAGCTTAGATAGGGCTATTGAGCAGTACTTC. Translating it yields CASSLDRAIEQYF.

This clone showed up just a few times. The chain is built from TRBV6-5 and TRBJ1-3; D call uncertain. The CDR3 spans 13 residues. Trimming removed 7 bases at V and 4 bases at J, with 11 bases between. In germline, CDR1 is MNHEY, CDR2 SVGAGI. CDR3 DNA sequence: TGTGCCAGCAAGGTCGATGGGGGAAACACCATATATTTT. It is translated as CASKVDGGNTIYF.

This chain joins TRBV27 and TRBJ2-7, with TRBD1 matching 7 bases. CDR1 and CDR2 (germline): MNHEY, SMNVEV (reference sequence). This CDR3 has 15 residues. V dropped 5 bases and J dropped 2; count of bases not matched to a gene: 9. The CDR3 bases are TGTGCCAGCAGTAAGCTACCGGGACAGACCTACGAGCAGTACTTC. It specifies CASSKLPGQTYEQYF.

The chain carries TRBV30 and TRBJ1-1, with D unresolved. The V and J ends lost 1 base and 3 bases respectively, with 15 bases between them. The CDR3 is 15 amino acids. CDR1 and CDR2 from the germline V gene are GTSNPN and SVGIG (reference sequence). CDR3 protein: CAWSDPVRADTEAFF. In DNA, the CDR3 is TGTGCCTGGAGTGACCCGGTAAGGGCTGACACTGAAGCTTTCTTT.

This chain joins TRBV12-3 or TRBV12-4 and TRBJ1-6; D is uncertain. The CDR3 totals 12 residues. V lost 4 bases to trimming and J lost 9 bases, with 7 bases between them. The CDR3 spells CASSSRGSPLHF. The CDR3 bases are TGTGCCAGCAGTTCTCGAGGTTCACCCCTCCACTTT.

The rearrangement joins TRBV29-1 to TRBJ2-5; 7 positions match TRBD2. Trimming took 6 bases from V and 2 from J; bases not matched to a gene: 0. Germline V CDR1 and CDR2: SQVTM, ANQGSEA. This CDR3 contains 11 residues. The CDR3 region has the DNA TGCAGCGTGCGGGGGCAAGAGACCCAGTACTTC. Amino acid sequence: CSVRGQETQYF. Filled out from reference TRBV29-1 and TRBJ2-5, the complete variable domain reads SAVISQKPSRDICQRGTSLTIQCQVDSQVTMMFWYRQQPGQSLTLIATANQGSEATYESGFVIDKFPISRPNLTFSTLTVSNMSPEDSSIYLCSVRGQETQYFGPGTRLLVL.

The chain combines TRBV28 with TRBJ1-2, with TRBD1 matching 9 bases. The CDR3 has 15 amino acids. The trim removed 3 bases at V and 6 bases at J, leaving 8 bases unmatched. Germline V lookup: CDR1 MDHEN, CDR2 SYDVKM. For the CDR3, the DNA is TGTGCCAGCAGTTTGACCTTCGGGACAGGGAATGGCTACACCTTC. Protein sequence: CASSLTFGTGNGYTF.

The V call is TRBV30, the J call TRBJ1-4, with 7 bases fitting TRBD1. This CDR3 is 15 amino acids long. Germline assignment: CDR1 GTSNPN and CDR2 SVGIG (reference sequence). The J segment lost 8 bases and the V segment lost 0 bases, leaving 9 bases of the junction unmatched. The CDR3: CAWSVGLDRAEKLFF. CDR3 coding DNA: TGTGCCTGGAGTGTCGGTCTTGACAGGGCGGAAAAACTGTTTTTT.

V and J are TRBV9 and TRBJ2-2; 10 nucleotides align to TRBD2. After removal of 1 base from V and 1 base from J, the junction contained 4 bases not matched to a gene. The CDR3 contains 17 residues. Germline V gives CDR1 SGDLS, CDR2 YYNGEE. CDR3 residues: CASSVYLAGENTGELFF. In nucleotides, the CDR3 is TGTGCCAGCAGCGTATACCTAGCGGGGGAGAACACCGGGGAGCTGTTTTTT.

The rearrangement joins TRBV24-1 to TRBJ1-6, with D tentatively TRBD1 (6 bases). The V and J ends lost 4 bases and 0 bases respectively, with 24 bases between them. The CDR3 totals 21 residues. Germline lookup yields CDR1 KGHDR and CDR2 SFDVKD. CDR3 bases: TGTGCCACCAGTGAATACAGGGATCAGATAGTGTCCCGCTCCTATAATTCACCCCTCCACTTT. It codes for CATSEYRDQIVSRSYNSPLHF.

The chain employs TRBV6-5 and TRBJ1-4, with D possibly being TRBD1 (5 bases). The V end lost 3 bases, the J end lost 8 bases, and 13 bases lay between the germline ends. CDR1 and CDR2 (germline): MNHEY, SVGAGI. This CDR3 has 14 residues. This chain's CDR3 is CASSYAQGWEKLFF. For the CDR3, the DNA is TGTGCCAGCAGTTATGCCCAGGGTTGGGAAAAACTGTTTTTT.